This TCR beta chain is drawn from a study of human T cells and chemical hapten exposure. Broader study findings: Controls formed significantly fewer large CDR3 similarity clusters than expanded TCRs did.

One entry per CDR3 protein, called by TCRdb with MiXCR from the RACE reads. The sample consists of about 56,000 distinct CDR3 sequences, 9.3% of them appearing once. As for time point: patch test 1, 2 weeks after DPC sensitization. Stated treatment: therapeutic diphenylcyclopropenone sensitization with weekly scalp DPC. This clonotype was counted a few times. Its antigen is currently unknown. Material: whole blood, obtained in connection with sensitization to the hapten diphenylcyclopropenone (DPC). This TCR derives from a woman between 35 and 50 years old with alopecia areata. Some clones in this sample may be carry-over from other donors' samples.

DNA for the CDR3: TGTGCCAGCAGCTCACAGGGGACTCTAGGAGAGACCCAGTACTTC. It encodes CASSSQGTLGETQYF. V usage is TRBV7-2 and J usage is TRBJ2-5; D is perhaps TRBD1 (7 bases). From germline, CDR1 is SGHTA and CDR2 FQGNSA. The CDR3 loop spans 15 amino acids. V was pared by 4 bases and J by 4 bases, with 16 bases between.